The 14 T cell receptor beta chains reported below all come from one sample, sequenced in a study of cytomegalovirus exposure and HLA in healthy donors. The study ran its PCR with 60 Vbeta and 13 Jbeta primers. Only in-frame clones appear in the TCRdb table, and some are missing; sequencing was by immunoSEQ multiplex PCR. The sample carries 150,000 to 200,000 clones, roughly 87% recorded once. Sample: PBMCs. The receptors derive from a middle-aged man in good health and CMV-seropositive.

A remark on this clone: Within the sample, other DNA sequences also encode this same CDR3. This chain connects TRBV2 to TRBJ2-2, with D maybe TRBD2 (5 bases). This CDR3 contains 14 residues. Trimming removed 7 bases from V and 2 bases from J, with 11 bases in between. The germline gives CDR1 SNHLY, CDR2 FYNNEI. CDR3 coding DNA: TGTGCCAGCACCAGGACTGGAAACACCGGGGAGCTGTTTTTT. Residues: CASTRTGNTGELFF.

For the CDR3, the DNA is TGTGCCAGCAGAAATACAGGGGTTAGCTATGGCTACACCTTC. Translated, it gives CASRNTGVSYGYTF. V usage is TRBV7-9 and J usage is TRBJ1-2, with 7 bases matching TRBD1. J was trimmed by 4 bases and V by 6 bases; bases with no gene match: 8. Germline loops: CDR1 SEHNR, CDR2 FQNEAQ (reference sequence). The CDR3 consists of 14 residues.

V usage is TRBV11-2 and J usage is TRBJ1-1; D might be TRBD1 (5 bases). The V end lost 7 bases, the J end lost 5 bases, and 17 bases lay between the germline ends. The CDR3 has 14 residues. In germline, CDR1 is SGHAT, CDR2 FQNNGV. For the CDR3, the DNA is TGTGCCAGCATACTAGAACGGGGGTTGACTGAAGCTTTCTTT. Residues: CASILERGLTEAFF.

The chain uses TRBV2 and TRBJ1-2, with D tentatively TRBD1 (5 bases). Trimming removed 6 bases from V and 7 bases from J, with 12 bases in between. This CDR3 region has 12 residues. Germline V gene data show CDR1 as SNHLY and CDR2 as FYNNEI. CDR3 loop: CASRPGPFGYTF. CDR3 DNA: TGTGCCAGCAGGCCAGGGCCGTTTGGCTACACCTTC.

In regard to this clone: The sample carries other DNA sequences with the same CDR3. The chain joins TRBV2 to TRBJ2-5, with 9 nucleotides matching TRBD1. Trimming cost V 6 bases and J 5 bases; bases outside gene matches: 1. Germline CDR1 is SNHLY and CDR2 is FYNNEI. The CDR3 length is 12 residues. CDR3 sequence reads: CASRDRGETQYF. CDR3 DNA: TGTGCCAGCAGGGACAGGGGCGAGACCCAGTACTTC.

V gene TRBV15 combines with J gene TRBJ2-7; a possible D gene is TRBD1 (5 bases). Germline values: CDR1 LNHNV, CDR2 YYDKDF (reference sequence). Between the trimmed V and J ends, which lost 0 bases and 6 bases, there was a span of 12 bases. The CDR3 has 14 residues. DNA for the CDR3: TGTGCCACCAGCAGAGAGATGGGGCAAAGCGAGCAGTACTTC. The encoded protein is CATSREMGQSEQYF.

This clone was seen more than once but under ten times. The chain is built from TRBV6-5 and TRBJ1-2; a possible D gene is TRBD1 (5 bases). The CDR3 totals 14 residues. V lost 6 bases and J lost 5, with 16 bases in between. Germline V gene lookup returns CDR1 MNHEY and CDR2 SVGAGI. Here the CDR3 DNA reads TGTGCCAGCAGAAGTAGACAGCAGTATTATGGCTACACCTTC. Its translation is CASRSRQQYYGYTF.

A single count supports this clone. The J gene is TRBJ2-5, the V gene TRBV9, with 9 bases identical to TRBD2. The CDR3 is made up of 15 amino acids. Germline V gene sequence: CDR1 SGDLS, CDR2 YYNGEE. J was trimmed by 5 bases and V by 3 bases; bases with no gene match: 8. Here the CDR3 DNA reads TGTGCCAGCAGCGAGCGGGGGGCCTATCGGGAGACCCAGTACTTC. As protein: CASSERGAYRETQYF.

V is TRBV7-9 and J is TRBJ1-5; 8 bases fit TRBD1. Germline CDR1 SEHNR, CDR2 FQNEAQ (reference sequence). Germline trimming cut 5 bases from V and 0 bases from J; bases unmatched to any gene: 15. The CDR3 consists of 19 residues. The CDR3 DNA reads TGTGCCAGCAGCCCGCGGGACAGGTATCATGGCTATAGCAATCAGCCCCAGCATTTT. This translates into CASSPRDRYHGYSNQPQHF.

This rearrangement joins TRBV2 to TRBJ2-3; D is unresolved. Trimming took 8 bases from V and 7 from J, leaving 22 bases between them. From germline, CDR1 is SNHLY and CDR2 FYNNEI. This CDR3 is built from 15 residues. The CDR3 region is CASQFAEARSNTQYF. DNA of the CDR3: TGTGCCAGCCAATTCGCCGAAGCGCGTTCCAATACGCAGTATTTT. The whole variable domain, filled in from reference TRBV2 and TRBJ2-3, reads EPEVTQTPSHQVTQMGQEVILRCVPISNHLYFYWYRQILGQKVEFLVSFYNNEISEKSEIFDDQFSVERPDGSNFTLKIRSTKLEDSAMYFCASQFAEARSNTQYFGPGTRLTVL.

The rearrangement links TRBV19 to TRBJ2-7, with 11 bases aligning to TRBD2. Germline values: CDR1 LNHDA, CDR2 SQIVND (reference sequence). Trimming took 1 base from V and 0 from J; bases not matched to a gene: 5. This CDR3 is 17 amino acids long. The CDR3 sequence: CASSIVGTSGASYEQYF. DNA of the CDR3: TGTGCCAGTAGTATAGTTGGGACTAGCGGAGCCTCCTACGAGCAGTACTTC.

The chain couples TRBV2 to TRBJ1-2; the D gene is possibly TRBD1 (5 bases). V was clipped by 5 bases and J by 6 bases, with 7 bases between them. This CDR3 has 11 amino acids. Per the germline V gene, CDR1 is SNHLY and CDR2 is FYNNEI. CDR3 sequence reads: CASSSTDGYTF. For the CDR3, the DNA is TGTGCCAGCAGTTCGACAGATGGCTACACCTTC. Combining the CDR3 with reference TRBV2 and TRBJ1-2 gives the whole variable domain EPEVTQTPSHQVTQMGQEVILRCVPISNHLYFYWYRQILGQKVEFLVSFYNNEISEKSEIFDDQFSVERPDGSNFTLKIRSTKLEDSAMYFCASSSTDGYTFGSGTRLTVV.

The chain employs TRBV27 and TRBJ1-1; no clear D gene. Germline CDR1 and CDR2: MNHEY and SMNVEV (reference sequence). The V and J ends lost 5 bases and 5 bases respectively, with 18 bases between them. The length of the CDR3 is 15 residues. This CDR3 is CASSSWARPVTEAFF. Here the CDR3 DNA reads TGTGCCAGCAGTAGCTGGGCCCGTCCGGTAACTGAAGCTTTCTTT.

The chain couples TRBV9 to TRBJ1-1, with D possibly being TRBD1 (5 bases). This CDR3 comprises 12 residues. V lost 0 bases and J 10 bases, leaving 10 bases between the germline ends. The germline CDR1 and CDR2 sequences are SGDLS and YYNGEE. This chain's CDR3 is CASSVGAGPAFF. The CDR3 DNA is TGTGCCAGCAGCGTAGGGGCAGGGCCAGCTTTCTTT.